One and the same sample provided the 16 T cell receptor beta chains below, sequenced in a study of regulatory T cells in long-lasting Graves disease (dated by TCRdb to the early 2020s). Library creation used multiplex PCR. Sequencing instrument: Illumina HiSeq 4000. CDR3 regions were amplified by Arm-PCR with iRepertoire HTBI primers to construct TCR beta libraries. TCRdb trimmed the raw reads at Q25, called clones with MiXCR and kept productive beta chains. Rows matching on CDR3 protein sequence are summarized as one entry with the most common DNA and genes. Across this sample there are fewer than 650,000 distinct CDR3 sequences, with about 15% seen only once. The ten largest clones represent about 17% of the sample. According to the study, the label for this sample's time point signals: newly diagnosed GD, antithyroid drugs for less than 3 months. For both TCR sequencing and RNA sequencing, RNA was extracted from PBMCs using TRIzol.

The same sample was also used in a study of T cells in Graves' hyperthyroidism and ophthalmopathy.

The sequenced sample was peripheral blood mononuclear cells (PBMCs), obtained at new diagnosis, from a patient treated with antithyroid drugs. These receptors were collected from a woman aged 25 to 45 with Graves disease. Donor details come from another sample of the same person, matched by shared clones.

The chain joins TRBV20-1 to TRBJ1-4; D not resolved. The CDR3 is 16 amino acids. Germline V gene lookup returns CDR1 DFQATT and CDR2 SNEGSKA (reference sequence). Trimming left V 5 bases short and J 7 bases short, with 23 bases between. The CDR3 nucleotides read TGCAGTGCTCTAAAATCCGATCTCATGGAGCGTGAAAAACTGTTTTTT. As protein: CSALKSDLMEREKLFF.

In its sample, this clonotype was seen a few times. Here the CDR3 DNA reads TGTGCCAGCGCTAACCTTGGCACTGAAGCTTTCTTT. It specifies CASANLGTEAFF. The chain combines TRBV18 with TRBJ1-1, with D unclear. V was pared by 8 bases and J by 4 bases, with 11 bases between. Germline-derived CDR1 and CDR2 are KGHSH and LQKENI. CDR3 size: 12 residues.

The V call is TRBV9, the J call TRBJ2-2; D is possibly TRBD2 (5 bases). The V end was cut by 2 bases, the J end by 0 bases, with 11 bases between. Germline lookup yields CDR1 SGDLS and CDR2 YYNGEE. This CDR3 spans 16 amino acids. The CDR3 DNA reads as TGTGCCAGCAGCGTTACTAGTAGCCCGAACACCGGGGAGCTGTTTTTT. Amino acid sequence: CASSVTSSPNTGELFF.

In this sample, this clonotype turned up many times. Written as DNA, the CDR3 is TGTGCCTGGAGTAGGGACGGCTACGAGCAGTACTTC. It is translated as CAWSRDGYEQYF. The gene calls are TRBV30 and TRBJ2-7; perhaps D is TRBD1 or TRBD2 (5 bases each). V was pared by 2 bases and J by 3 bases, with 8 bases between. Germline assignment: CDR1 GTSNPN and CDR2 SVGIG (reference sequence). The CDR3 is 12 residues long.

The sample holds many counts of this clonotype. The chain links TRBV6-1 to TRBJ1-2, with D tentatively TRBD1 (6 bases). The CDR3 totals 15 residues. Trimming stripped 10 bases from V and 2 bases from J, with 20 bases between. Germline CDR1 is MNHNS and CDR2 is SASEGT. The DNA of the CDR3 is TGTGCCACCATGTACCCCGGGACATCGAACTATGGCTACACCTTC. Translated: CATMYPGTSNYGYTF.

This clonotype appeared many times. This chain joins TRBV7-9 and TRBJ2-7, with D possibly matching TRBD2 (7 bases). The germline V gene has CDR1 SEHNR and CDR2 FQNEAQ (reference sequence). Trimming took 11 bases from V and 3 from J, leaving 17 bases between them. This CDR3 has 13 residues. The CDR3 here is CAGGGLADYEQYF. The CDR3, as DNA: TGTGCCGGGGGGGGGCTAGCGGACTACGAGCAGTACTTC.

This clonotype was detected many times. The chain has TRBV3-1 and TRBJ2-7; D ambiguous. V was shortened by 3 bases and J by 3 bases, with 9 bases between the two germline ends. This CDR3 has 13 amino acids. Germline loops: CDR1 LGHDT, CDR2 YNNKEL (reference sequence). The CDR3 nucleotides read TGTGCCAGCAGCCAGGGCGGAGTCTACGAGCAGTACTTC. Translating gives CASSQGGVYEQYF.

Of note for this clonotype: A much more abundant neighbour one base away suggests this may be a read error. This chain links TRBV5-1 with TRBJ2-3; no firm D call. The CDR3 has 13 residues. The V and J ends lost 0 bases and 9 bases respectively, with 11 bases between them. The germline gives CDR1 SGHRS, CDR2 YFSETQ. CDR3 residues: CASSLVTAETQYF. DNA of the CDR3: TGCGCCAGCAGCTTGGTGACGGCGGAGACGCAGTATTTT.

This clonotype occurred many times. The CDR3 region has the DNA TGTGCCAGCAGCCACCACGACGGAGGGGCCTATGGCTACACCTTC. As protein: CASSHHDGGAYGYTF. The rearrangement uses TRBV3-1 and TRBJ1-2; possibly TRBD1 for D (5 bases). Trimming cost V 3 bases and J 4 bases, with 15 bases left between them. Germline V gene lookup returns CDR1 LGHDT and CDR2 YNNKEL (reference sequence). This CDR3 has 15 residues.

The sample holds a few counts of this clonotype. The chain carries TRBV29-1 and TRBJ1-4, with a tentative D call TRBD1 (5 bases). Per germline, CDR1 SQVTM and CDR2 ANQGSEA. The CDR3 length is 13 residues. V was shortened by 4 bases and J by 7 bases, with 13 bases between the two germline ends. The CDR3 DNA is TGCAGCGTTGCTCTAGGGGTTGGTGAAAAACTGTTTTTT. This gives the protein CSVALGVGEKLFF.

On this clonotype: A clone one base away is much larger, so this may be a read error. The V call is TRBV27, the J call TRBJ2-3; the match to TRBD1 covers 8 bases. The germline V gene encodes CDR1 MNHEY and CDR2 SMNVEV (reference sequence). This CDR3 contains 16 residues. The CDR3 loop is CASSVQGATSTDTQCF. CDR3 in DNA: TGTGCCAGCAGTGTGCAGGGGGCAACTAGCACAGATACGCAGTGTTTT.

J is TRBJ2-5 and V is TRBV20-1; 8 bases are shared with TRBD1. Germline values: CDR1 DFQATT, CDR2 SNEGSKA (reference sequence). J was trimmed by 1 base and V by 6 bases; bases with no gene match: 4. This CDR3 has 13 amino acids. The CDR3 coding sequence is TGCAGTGCCAGACAGGGGTCCCAAGAGACCCAGTACTTC. Translated: CSARQGSQETQYF.

This clonotype was detected a few times. The V call is TRBV4-1, the J call TRBJ2-7; D not certain. Trimming stripped 4 bases from V and 0 bases from J, with 16 bases between. The CDR3 has 16 amino acids. Germline V gene sequence: CDR1 MGHRA, CDR2 YSYEKL. Written as DNA, the CDR3 is TGCGCCAGCAGCCGGAACCTAGATTCCCCCTCCTACGAGCAGTACTTC. Its translation is CASSRNLDSPSYEQYF.

This chain connects TRBV9 to TRBJ1-5, with 8 bases matching TRBD1. The CDR3 length is 15 residues. Germline CDR1 SGDLS, CDR2 YYNGEE. The J segment lost 5 bases and the V segment lost 0 bases, leaving 4 bases of the junction unmatched. CDR3 protein: CASSVAGDRYQPQHF. The CDR3 DNA reads TGTGCCAGCAGCGTAGCTGGGGACAGGTATCAGCCCCAGCATTTT.

Many counts were recorded for this clonotype. The genes are TRBV7-2 and TRBJ2-7; TRBD2 agrees at 7 bases. The CDR3 runs 17 residues. J lost 0 bases, V lost 0 bases, and 8 bases had no gene match. Germline V gene data show CDR1 as SGHTA and CDR2 as FQGNSA. The CDR3 DNA reads TGTGCCAGCAGCTTAGCTAGTTCGGCTAGCGGCTCCTACGAGCAGTACTTC. It translates to CASSLASSASGSYEQYF.

This clonotype came up a few times. A much larger clone differs from this one at a single base, so this may be a read error. J is TRBJ1-2 and V is TRBV5-5, with a tentative D call TRBD1 (5 bases). CDR3 length: 14 amino acids. In germline, CDR1 is SGHKS, CDR2 YYEKEE (reference sequence). Trimming took off 3 bases at V and 0 bases at J, with 9 bases between the two ends. CDR3 bases: TGTGCCAGCAGCTGGTCAGGGACTAACTATGGCTACACCTTC. It is translated as CASSWSGTNYGYTF. Looking up the rest from reference TRBV5-5 and TRBJ1-2 gives the full variable domain: DAGVTQSPTHLIKTRGQQVTLRCSPISGHKSVSWYQQVLGQGPQFIFQYYEKEERGRGNFPDRFSARQFPNYSSELNVNALLLGDSALYLCASSWSGTNYGYTFGSGTRLTVV.